This T cell receptor beta chain was sequenced during a study of OX40 agonist ivuxolimab in advanced cancers. About the research overall: Three patients had partial responses: one hepatocellular carcinoma, two cutaneous melanoma.

V lost 6 bases to trimming and J lost 8 bases, with 13 bases between them. The germline V gene encodes CDR1 GTSNPN and CDR2 SVGIG (reference sequence). The CDR3 is 12 residues long. Clones were read by immunoSEQ multiplex PCR, and TCRdb kept only the in-frame ones, dropping some. The data contain roughly 80,000 clones, 85% of them seen just once; the ten biggest clones take up 0.61%. Comments on this clone: The antigen remains undetermined.

General study findings and limits: Clonal expansion from baseline to week 6 occurred in both CD4+ and CD8+ T cells. Mean expanded clone counts were higher in CD8+ than CD4+ T cells.

This chain connects TRBV30 to TRBJ1-4; D perhaps matches TRBD1 (5 bases). Material: CD4+ or CD8+ T cells sorted from blood, obtained in a trial of the OX40 agonist ivuxolimab. The TCR sequence derives from an adult with an advanced solid tumor such as melanoma, head and neck, liver or kidney cancer. CDR3 sequence reads: CACTGPDEKLFF. CDR3 coding DNA: TGTGCCTGTACGGGACCAGACGAAAAACTGTTTTTT.